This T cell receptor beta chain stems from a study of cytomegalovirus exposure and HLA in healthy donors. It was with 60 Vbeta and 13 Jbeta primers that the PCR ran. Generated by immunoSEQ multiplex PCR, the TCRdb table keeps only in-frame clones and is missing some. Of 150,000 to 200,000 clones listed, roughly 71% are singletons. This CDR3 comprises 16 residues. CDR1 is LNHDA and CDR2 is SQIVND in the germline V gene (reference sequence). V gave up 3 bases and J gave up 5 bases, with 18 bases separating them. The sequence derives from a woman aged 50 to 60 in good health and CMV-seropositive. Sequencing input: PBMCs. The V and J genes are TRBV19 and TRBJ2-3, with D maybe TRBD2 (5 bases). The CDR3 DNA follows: TGTGCCAGTAGTATGGGGTCGGGGTCGAGCCGAGATACGCAGTATTTT. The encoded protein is CASSMGSGSSRDTQYF.